A selection of T cell receptor beta chains follows, all from one sample in a study of cytomegalovirus exposure and HLA in healthy donors. TCRdb's copy holds only in-frame clones and misses some; the assay was immunoSEQ multiplex PCR. The sample consists of around 170,000 clones, 88% of them appearing once. Material for sequencing was PBMCs. Receptor source: a man aged 18 to 30 in good health and CMV-seronegative. The CDR3 runs from the conserved cysteine through the conserved F or W. Each record gives: clone size, V gene, D gene, J gene, CDR3 protein, CDR3 DNA. D genes are given only for firm matches. Only some rows state a clone size, as once, few, many or a class for expanded clones.

.	TRBV6-5	.	TRBJ1-3	CASSYSAQFSGNTIYF	TGTGCCAGCAGTTACTCCGCACAGTTCTCTGGAAACACCATATATTTT
.	TRBV19	.	TRBJ1-6	CASSIGVISPLHF	TGTGCCAGTAGTATTGGAGTAATCTCACCCCTCCACTTT
.	TRBV28	.	TRBJ1-2	CASSSTQSYGYTF	TGTGCCAGCAGTTCGACACAGTCCTATGGCTACACCTTC
.	TRBV19	TRBD1	TRBJ1-1	CASSQWDSMNTEAFF	TGTGCCAGTAGTCAGTGGGACAGTATGAACACTGAAGCTTTCTTT
.	TRBV5-5	TRBD1	TRBJ2-7	CASSLDGTGAWEQYF	TGTGCCAGCAGCTTGGACGGGACAGGGGCTTGGGAGCAGTACTTC
.	TRBV27	.	TRBJ2-7	CATSGRGYSREQYF	TGTGCCACCTCGGGGAGGGGGTACTCTAGGGAGCAGTACTTC
.	TRBV5-8	TRBD1	TRBJ1-4	CASSLPGQPNEKLFF	TGTGCCAGCAGCCTTCCGGGACAGCCGAATGAAAAACTGTTTTTT
.	TRBV7-9	TRBD2	TRBJ2-3	CASSRTSVDTQYF	TGTGCCAGCAGCCGGACTAGCGTCGATACGCAGTATTTT
.	TRBV27	.	TRBJ2-1	CASSPAVSHEQFF	TGTGCCAGCAGTCCTGCCGTTAGCCATGAGCAGTTCTTC
.	TRBV7-2	.	TRBJ2-1	CASSLDAAYNEQFF	TGTGCCAGCAGCTTGGATGCGGCATACAATGAGCAGTTCTTC
.	TRBV5-1	TRBD1	TRBJ2-7	CASSLQPAGTGPYEQYF	TGCGCCAGCAGCCTCCAGCCCGCCGGGACAGGGCCCTACGAGCAGTACTTC
.	TRBV7-2	.	TRBJ1-4	CASSSLSNEKLFF	TGTGCCAGCAGCTCCTTATCTAATGAAAAACTGTTTTTT
once	TRBV29-1	.	TRBJ2-7	CSVEVSGYEQYF	TGCAGCGTTGAAGTATCCGGCTACGAGCAGTACTTC
.	TRBV30	TRBD1	TRBJ1-5	CAWSPRDRGLQPQHF	TGTGCCTGGAGTCCCCGGGACAGGGGTCTTCAGCCCCAGCATTTT
.	TRBV7-9	TRBD1	TRBJ1-2	CASSLFVRDSYGYTF	TGTGCCAGCAGCTTATTCGTGCGGGACAGCTATGGCTACACCTTC
.	TRBV28	.	TRBJ2-4	CASSWRVEGIQYF	TGTGCCAGCAGTTGGAGAGTAGAGGGCATTCAGTACTTC
few	TRBV11-2	TRBD2	TRBJ2-1	CASSLEPGRGYNEQFF	TGTGCCAGCAGCTTAGAGCCCGGGAGGGGGTACAATGAGCAGTTCTTC
.	TRBV5-1	.	TRBJ1-2	CASSLGQDSDGYTF	TGCGCCAGCAGCTTGGGGCAGGATTCCGATGGCTACACCTTC
.	TRBV5-1	TRBD1	TRBJ2-5	CASSRDRDGQTQYF	TGCGCCAGCAGCCGTGACAGGGACGGACAGACCCAGTACTTC
once	TRBV4-1	TRBD1	TRBJ2-7	CASSKGTGSTYEQYF	TGCGCCAGCAGCAAGGGGACAGGGAGTACCTACGAGCAGTACTTC
once	TRBV7-9	TRBD2	TRBJ2-7	CASSLKGGGNPYEQYF	TGTGCCAGCAGCTTAAAGGGCGGGGGGAACCCCTACGAGCAGTACTTC
.	TRBV27	.	TRBJ2-3	CASSLSESTDTQYF	TGTGCCAGCAGTTTATCGGAGAGCACAGATACGCAGTATTTT
.	TRBV6-1	TRBD1	TRBJ1-6	CASSEAPGQGNSPLHF	TGTGCCAGCAGTGAAGCTCCGGGACAGGGAAACTCACCCCTCCACTTT
.	TRBV25-1	TRBD2	TRBJ2-1	CASSEYVLAGYNEQFF	TGTGCCAGCAGTGAATACGTCCTAGCGGGGTACAATGAGCAGTTCTTC
.	TRBV6-5	TRBD1	TRBJ2-2	CASSPRTGGSGELFF	TGTGCCAGCAGTCCCCGGACAGGGGGGTCCGGGGAGCTGTTTTTT
.	TRBV4-3	.	TRBJ1-1	CASSQERGTEAFF	TGCGCCAGCAGCCAAGAGCGGGGGACTGAAGCTTTCTTT
.	TRBV5-4	.	TRBJ1-2	CASSEGGGALNYGYTF	TGTGCCAGCAGCGAGGGTGGAGGGGCCCTTAACTATGGCTACACCTTC
.	TRBV7-2	.	TRBJ2-7	CASSSPWGDESYEQYF	TGTGCCAGCAGCTCCCCGTGGGGGGACGAATCCTACGAGCAGTACTTC
once	TRBV5-1	.	TRBJ1-5	CASSLEGDSNQPQHF	TGCGCCAGCAGCTTGGAGGGGGATAGCAATCAGCCCCAGCATTTT
once	TRBV6-5	.	TRBJ1-4	CASRPGQFNEKLFF	TGTGCCAGCAGACCAGGACAGTTTAATGAAAAACTGTTTTTT